These 14 T cell receptor beta chains were sequenced from one sample in a study of graft-versus-host responses after intestinal transplantation. These receptors' targets are unknown. The assay was immunoSEQ multiplex PCR, and TCRdb's table has in-frame clones only and misses some. The sample has more than 65,000 clones, around 95% seen once. The source was unstimulated CD8+ T cells sorted from spleen or lymph node cells, collected before intestinal transplant. These receptors were taken from a human donor who received an intestinal transplant.

This rearrangement joins TRBV9 to TRBJ2-3; TRBD2 agrees at 9 bases. Germline CDR1 reads SGDLS; CDR2 reads YYNGEE. V lost 4 bases to trimming and J lost 1 base; unmatched junction nucleotides: 7. The CDR3 runs 16 residues. The CDR3 region is CASSSQIAGGTDTQYF. CDR3 sequence (DNA): TGTGCCAGCAGCTCCCAAATAGCGGGGGGCACAGATACGCAGTATTTT. The full variable domain, in which reference TRBV9 and TRBJ2-3 provide the parts outside the CDR3, is DSGVTQTPKHLITATGQRVTLRCSPRSGDLSVYWYQQSLDQGLQFLIQYYNGEERAKGNILERFSAQQFPDLHSELNLSSLELGDSALYFCASSSQIAGGTDTQYFGPGTRLTVL.

The chain carries TRBV27 and TRBJ1-4; D is unresolved. Germline CDR1 is MNHEY and CDR2 is SMNVEV (reference sequence). With 4 bases removed from V and 6 bases from J, the gap between germline ends came to 12 bases. The CDR3 spans 14 residues. The CDR3 spells CASSYPGKHEKLFF. CDR3 nucleotide sequence: TGTGCCAGCAGTTACCCTGGGAAGCATGAAAAACTGTTTTTT.

As concerns this clone: A junction end diverges from the germline sequence, so it may reflect a read error. The V gene is TRBV5-1, the J gene TRBJ1-6; D remains unclear. CDR3 size: 14 residues. Germline CDR1 SGHRS, CDR2 YFSETQ. CDR3 loop: CANSSGVSESPLHF. Written as DNA, the CDR3 is TGCGCCAACAGCTCCGGAGTATCGGAATCACCCCTCCACTTT.

The chain joins TRBV6-6 to TRBJ1-4; TRBD1 is a possible D gene (5 bases). The CDR3 sequence is 16 residues long. Trimming pared 8 bases from V and 5 bases from J, leaving 21 bases between. CDR1 is MNHNY, CDR2 SVGAGI, per germline (reference sequence). CDR3 DNA sequence: TGTGCCAGCTCCGAGACAGTGGCAGGGACGAATGAAAAACTGTTTTTT. It codes for CASSETVAGTNEKLFF.

The chain carries TRBV5-1 and TRBJ2-1; 7 bases fit TRBD1. CDR3 length: 14 residues. From germline, CDR1 is SGHRS and CDR2 YFSETQ. The V gene end was trimmed by 2 bases and the J gene end by 8 bases; junction bases not matched to a gene: 7. The CDR3 here is CASSLSDRMDEQFF. In DNA, the CDR3 is TGCGCCAGCAGCTTATCGGACAGGATGGATGAGCAGTTCTTC.

The chain is built from TRBV15 and TRBJ1-5; no clear D. Trimming stripped 0 bases from V and 1 base from J, with 7 bases between. The CDR3 consists of 15 residues. Germline V gene data show CDR1 as LNHNV and CDR2 as YYDKDF (reference sequence). The CDR3 DNA follows: TGTGCCACCAGCAGAGATTCAGTCAGCAATCAGCCCCAGCATTTT. Its translation is CATSRDSVSNQPQHF.

The chain has TRBV2 and TRBJ2-7; perhaps TRBD1 as D (6 bases). Trimming shortened V by 8 bases and J by 3 bases, and 11 bases separated the two germline ends. This CDR3 comprises 12 residues. CDR1 and CDR2 from the germline V gene are SNHLY and FYNNEI. The CDR3 sequence is CASADSYYEQYF. The CDR3 nucleotides read TGTGCCAGCGCGGACAGTTACTACGAGCAGTACTTC.

The chain joins TRBV7-6 to TRBJ2-1, with 7 bases matching TRBD2. There are 16 residues in the CDR3. Germline V gene sequence: CDR1 SGHVS, CDR2 FNYEAQ. Unmatched junction bases numbered 14, after V lost 5 bases and J lost 7 bases. In DNA, the CDR3 is TGTGCCAGCAGCCCCCAGAGCGCGGGAGCTATTAATGAGCAGTTCTTC. Residues: CASSPQSAGAINEQFF.

The table lists this clone with a count of one. The V and J genes are TRBV4-1 and TRBJ1-1; a weak D match, TRBD1 (5 bases). The germline V gene has CDR1 MGHRA and CDR2 YSYEKL. V dropped 3 bases and J dropped 8 bases, with 10 bases sitting between them. The CDR3 extends over 12 amino acids. This CDR3 is CASSQGTVEAFF. The CDR3 DNA reads as TGCGCCAGCAGCCAGGGGACGGTAGAAGCTTTCTTT.

This clone was counted a single time. V and J are TRBV4-2 and TRBJ2-1; D not resolved. Trimming stripped 6 bases from V and 7 bases from J, with 16 bases between. Germline V lookup: CDR1 LGHNA, CDR2 YNFKEQ. This CDR3 is built from 14 residues. DNA of the CDR3: TGTGCCAGCAGGGATGTTTGGTCTTCTAATGAGCAGTTCTTC. Its translation: CASRDVWSSNEQFF.

The chain is built from TRBV29-1 and TRBJ2-7; 12 bases match TRBD1. From germline, CDR1 is SQVTM and CDR2 ANQGSEA. The V and J ends lost 6 bases and 0 bases, in that order; junction bases with no gene match: 9. The CDR3 sequence is 16 residues long. The CDR3 loop reads CSVRGTGGELSYEQYF. The CDR3 DNA follows: TGCAGCGTCCGGGGGACAGGGGGCGAACTCTCCTACGAGCAGTACTTC.

The CDR3 DNA is TGTGCCAGCAGTACCCCGGGACAGCGTACAGATACGCAGTATTTT. Translated, it gives CASSTPGQRTDTQYF. The genes are TRBV6-6 and TRBJ2-3; 7 nucleotides line up with TRBD1. Germline V gene data show CDR1 as MNHNY and CDR2 as SVGAGI (reference sequence). The CDR3 spans 15 residues. The ends lost 5 bases at V and 3 bases at J; junction bases unmatched: 8.

This clone appeared a single time. The chain employs TRBV28 and TRBJ2-1; 9 bases fit TRBD2. CDR1 is MDHEN and CDR2 is SYDVKM in the germline V gene. CDR3 length: 15 amino acids. V lost 11 bases, J lost 3 bases, and 11 bases stayed unmatched. CDR3 sequence: CAAQDGTSFYNEQFF. The CDR3 region has the DNA TGTGCCGCCCAGGACGGGACTAGCTTCTACAATGAGCAGTTCTTC.

The V and J genes are TRBV6-5 and TRBJ1-2, with 7 positions matching TRBD1. This CDR3 spans 13 amino acids. Germline V gives CDR1 MNHEY, CDR2 SVGAGI. The trim removed 5 bases at V and 6 bases at J, leaving 6 bases unmatched. CDR3 loop: CASSDRETDGYTF. CDR3 bases: TGTGCCAGCAGTGACAGGGAGACAGATGGCTACACCTTC.